Sequencing of this T cell receptor beta chain was carried out in a study of shared clonotypes between healthy human individuals. As regards this clone: The antigen remains undetermined.

Trimming took off 6 bases at V and 8 bases at J, with 16 bases between the two ends. The CDR3 has 13 amino acids. The V gene's germline CDR1 is KGHSH and CDR2 LQKENI. Donors, healthy HIV-negative adults, lacked recent acute infections or vaccinations. From CD4+ cells came CD45RA+ naive and CD45RA-negative memory subsets. The study, taken as a whole, reports: The study drew on few donors, limiting represented genetic and exposure-history diversity. Across subsets, estimated richness was generally greater for naive than for memory populations.

The method was immunoSEQ multiplex PCR; TCRdb's version includes in-frame clones alone and lacks a portion of them. This table holds about 2.3 million clones, over 90% found once. V and J are TRBV18 and TRBJ1-2; no reliable D call. The TCR sequence derives from a man in his late teens or twenties in good health. Some clones in this sample may be carry-over from other donors' samples. Sequenced: naive CD4+ T cells from PBMCs. Subset here: CD45RA+ positively selected. DNA for the CDR3: TGTGCCAGCTCCGACCCTGACTTGCGCGGCTACACCTTC. This encodes CASSDPDLRGYTF.